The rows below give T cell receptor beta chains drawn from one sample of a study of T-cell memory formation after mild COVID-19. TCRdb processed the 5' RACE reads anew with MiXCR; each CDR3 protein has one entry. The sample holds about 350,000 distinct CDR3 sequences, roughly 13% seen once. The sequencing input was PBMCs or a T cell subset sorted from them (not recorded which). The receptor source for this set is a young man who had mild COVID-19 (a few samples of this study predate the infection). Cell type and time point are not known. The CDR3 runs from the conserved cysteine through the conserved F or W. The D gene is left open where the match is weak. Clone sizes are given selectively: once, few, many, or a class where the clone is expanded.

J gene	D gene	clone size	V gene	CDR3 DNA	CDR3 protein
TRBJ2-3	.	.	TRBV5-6	TGTGCCAGCAGCTTGGTTAAGAGACGTAGCACAGATACGCAGTATTTT	CASSLVKRRSTDTQYF
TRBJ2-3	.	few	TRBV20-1	TGCAGTGCTAGGTACTCTAGGGCTAGCACAGATACGCAGTATTTT	CSARYSRASTDTQYF
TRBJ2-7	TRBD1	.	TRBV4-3	TGCGCCAGCAGCCAAGATCCGACAGGGGTTTCCGCCTACGAGCAGTACTTC	CASSQDPTGVSAYEQYF
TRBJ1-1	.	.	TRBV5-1	TGCGCCAGCAGCTACGGTGGTGGGGGGCTATTGGACACTGAAGCTTTCTTT	CASSYGGGGLLDTEAFF
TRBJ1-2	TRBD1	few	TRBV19	TGTGCCACCCGGGACAGTGCGTATTACACCTTC	CATRDSAYYTF
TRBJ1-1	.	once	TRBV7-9	TGTGCCAGCAGCACCGTAGACCACCCTAGTACCTTCTTT	CASSTVDHPSTFF
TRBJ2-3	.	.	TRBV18	TGTGCCAGCTCACAGGTTAGCACAGATACGCAGTATTTT	CASSQVSTDTQYF
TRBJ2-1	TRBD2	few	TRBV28	TGTGCCAGCAGTTCACCCGAGACTAGCGTCGATGAGCAGTTCTTC	CASSSPETSVDEQFF
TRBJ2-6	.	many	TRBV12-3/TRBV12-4	TGTGCCAGCAGCTTTGACACCTCTGGGGCCAACGTCCTGACTTTC	CASSFDTSGANVLTF
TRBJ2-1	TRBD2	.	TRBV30	TGTGCCTCCGCTAGCGGGGTTAGCTCCTACAATGAGCAGTTCTTC	CASASGVSSYNEQFF
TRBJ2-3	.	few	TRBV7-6	TGTGCCAGCAGCGTGACCGGGACCACAGATACGCAGTATTTT	CASSVTGTTDTQYF
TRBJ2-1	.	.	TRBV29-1	TGCAGCGCCAACGTCCATACGCGGAATGAGCAGTTCTTC	CSANVHTRNEQFF
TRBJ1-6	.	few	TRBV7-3	TGTGCCAGCAGCTCCCGAGGGGGGGGTTCACCCCTCCACTTT	CASSSRGGGSPLHF
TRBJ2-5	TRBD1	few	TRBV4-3	TGCGCCAGCAGCCAAGATGGGGCTAGGGGGCCTGGGGAGACCCAGTACTTC	CASSQDGARGPGETQYF
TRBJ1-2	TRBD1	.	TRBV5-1	TGCGCCAGCAGCTTGGTGGGACAGGGTGACTATGGCTACACCTTC	CASSLVGQGDYGYTF